This TCR beta chain originates from a study of neurological immune-mediated disorders. This clonotype was counted many times. Its matching antigen is unknown. CDR1 and CDR2 from the germline V gene are SGHDT and YYEEEE. The CDR3 length is 14 residues. Trimming stripped 4 bases from V and 5 bases from J, with 16 bases between. Study conclusions and caveats: The study found the most TCR clonal expansion in HTLV-1-associated myelopathy and the least in multiple sclerosis, below healthy controls.

TCRdb passed the 5' RACE reads through MiXCR, listing each CDR3 protein once. The repertoire consists of under 85,000 distinct CDR3 sequences, with under 13% occurring once and the leading ten covering more than 1.5%. Libraries used 2 million unsorted PBMCs kept frozen in RNAlater. The specimen was PBMCs. The chain has TRBV5-6 and TRBJ2-7, with D possibly called TRBD1 or TRBD2 (5 bases each). The TCR was taken from a man aged 35-49 years in good health. The CDR3 region has the DNA TGTGCCAGCAGCCCCGGAGTGGGGGTCGACGAGCAGTACTTC. Translated: CASSPGVGVDEQYF.